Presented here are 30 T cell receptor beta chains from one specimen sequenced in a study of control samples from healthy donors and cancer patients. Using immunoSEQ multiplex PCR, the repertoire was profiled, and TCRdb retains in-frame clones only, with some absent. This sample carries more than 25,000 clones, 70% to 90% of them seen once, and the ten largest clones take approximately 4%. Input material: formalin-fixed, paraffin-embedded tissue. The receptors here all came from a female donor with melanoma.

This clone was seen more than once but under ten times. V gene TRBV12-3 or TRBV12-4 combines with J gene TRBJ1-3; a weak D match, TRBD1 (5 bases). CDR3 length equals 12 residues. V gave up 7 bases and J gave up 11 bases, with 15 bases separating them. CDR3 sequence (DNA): TGTGCCAGCACGCGGGACGTCCAAGCCATATATTTT. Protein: CASTRDVQAIYF.

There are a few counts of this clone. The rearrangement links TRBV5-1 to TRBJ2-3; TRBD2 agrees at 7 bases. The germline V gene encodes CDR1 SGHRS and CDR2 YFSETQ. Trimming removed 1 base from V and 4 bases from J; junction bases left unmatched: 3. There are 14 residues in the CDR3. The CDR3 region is CASSLQGGADTQYF. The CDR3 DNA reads TGCGCCAGCAGCTTGCAGGGAGGGGCAGATACGCAGTATTTT.

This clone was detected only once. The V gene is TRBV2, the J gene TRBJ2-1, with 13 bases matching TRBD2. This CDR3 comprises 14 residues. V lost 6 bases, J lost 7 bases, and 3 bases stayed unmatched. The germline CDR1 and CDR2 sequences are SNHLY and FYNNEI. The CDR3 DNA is TGTGCCAGCAGGGGACTAGCGGGAAATAATGAGCAGTTCTTC. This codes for CASRGLAGNNEQFF.

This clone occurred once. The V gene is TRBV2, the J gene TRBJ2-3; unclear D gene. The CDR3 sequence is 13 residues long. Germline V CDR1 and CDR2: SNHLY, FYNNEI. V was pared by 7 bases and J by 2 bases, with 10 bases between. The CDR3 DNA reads TGTGCCAGCAAACGGTATTTCACAGATACGCAGTATTTT. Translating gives CASKRYFTDTQYF.

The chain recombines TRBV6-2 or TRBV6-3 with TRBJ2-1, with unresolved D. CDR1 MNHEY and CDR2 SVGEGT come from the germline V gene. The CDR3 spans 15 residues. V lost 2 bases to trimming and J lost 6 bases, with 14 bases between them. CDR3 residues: CASSYVQRRANEQFF. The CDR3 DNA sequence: TGTGCCAGCAGTTACGTCCAGCGAAGAGCCAATGAGCAGTTCTTC.

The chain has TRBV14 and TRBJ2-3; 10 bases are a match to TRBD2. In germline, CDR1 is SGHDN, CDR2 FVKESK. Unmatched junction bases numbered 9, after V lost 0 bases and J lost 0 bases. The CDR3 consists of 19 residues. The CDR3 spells CASSQDPFLAGESTDTQYF. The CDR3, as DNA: TGTGCCAGCAGCCAAGACCCCTTCCTAGCGGGAGAAAGCACAGATACGCAGTATTTT.

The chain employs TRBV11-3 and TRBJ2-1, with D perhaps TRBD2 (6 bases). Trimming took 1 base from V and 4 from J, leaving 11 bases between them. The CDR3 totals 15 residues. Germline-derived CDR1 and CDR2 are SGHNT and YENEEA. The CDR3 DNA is TGTGCCAGCAGCTTAGGGGCTAGCGTGTACAATGAGCAGTTCTTC. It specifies CASSLGASVYNEQFF.

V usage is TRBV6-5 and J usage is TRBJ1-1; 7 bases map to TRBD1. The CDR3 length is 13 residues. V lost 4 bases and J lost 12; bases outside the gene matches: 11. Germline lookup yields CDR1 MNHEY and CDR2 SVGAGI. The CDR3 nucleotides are TGTGCCAGCAGTTCCCCTGGGGACAGTAAGACTTTCTTT. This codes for CASSSPGDSKTFF.

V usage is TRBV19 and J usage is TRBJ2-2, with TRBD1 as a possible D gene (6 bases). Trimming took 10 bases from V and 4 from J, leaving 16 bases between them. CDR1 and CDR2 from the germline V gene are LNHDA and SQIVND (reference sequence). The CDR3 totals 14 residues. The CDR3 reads CATLDRPGTGELFF. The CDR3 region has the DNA TGTGCCACCCTGGACAGACCCGGCACCGGGGAGCTGTTTTTT.

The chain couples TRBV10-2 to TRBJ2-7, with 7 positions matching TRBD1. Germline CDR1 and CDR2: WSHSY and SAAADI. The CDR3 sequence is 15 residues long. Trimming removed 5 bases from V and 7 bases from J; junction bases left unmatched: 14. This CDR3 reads CASSSPDRRPWEQYF. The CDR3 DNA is TGCGCCAGCAGTTCCCCGGACAGGCGGCCTTGGGAGCAGTACTTC.

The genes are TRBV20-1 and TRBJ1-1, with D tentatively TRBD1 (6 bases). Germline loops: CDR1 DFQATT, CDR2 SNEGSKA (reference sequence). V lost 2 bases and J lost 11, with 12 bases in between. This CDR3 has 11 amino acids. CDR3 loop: CSARIDRRAFF. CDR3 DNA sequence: TGCAGTGCTAGAATCGACAGGCGGGCTTTCTTT.

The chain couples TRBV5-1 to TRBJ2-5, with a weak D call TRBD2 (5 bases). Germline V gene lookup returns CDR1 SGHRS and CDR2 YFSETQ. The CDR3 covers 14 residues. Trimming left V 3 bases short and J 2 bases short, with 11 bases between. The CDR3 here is CASSYESGQETQYF. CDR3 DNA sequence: TGCGCCAGCAGCTACGAGAGCGGACAAGAGACCCAGTACTTC.

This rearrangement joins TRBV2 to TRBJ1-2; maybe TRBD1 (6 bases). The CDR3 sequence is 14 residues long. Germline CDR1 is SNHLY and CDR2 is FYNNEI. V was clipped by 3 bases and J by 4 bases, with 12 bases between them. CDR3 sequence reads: CASSDPGAIYGYTF. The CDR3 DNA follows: TGTGCCAGCAGTGATCCGGGGGCTATCTATGGCTACACCTTC. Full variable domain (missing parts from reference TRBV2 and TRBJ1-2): EPEVTQTPSHQVTQMGQEVILRCVPISNHLYFYWYRQILGQKVEFLVSFYNNEISEKSEIFDDQFSVERPDGSNFTLKIRSTKLEDSAMYFCASSDPGAIYGYTFGSGTRLTVV.

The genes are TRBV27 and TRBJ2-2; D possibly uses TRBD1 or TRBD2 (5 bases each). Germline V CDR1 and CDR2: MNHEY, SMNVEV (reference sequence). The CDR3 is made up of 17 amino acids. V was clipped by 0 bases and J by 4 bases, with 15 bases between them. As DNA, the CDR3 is TGTGCCAGCAGTTTATCTCTCGGGGCCCGAGGCACCGGGGAGCTGTTTTTT. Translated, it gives CASSLSLGARGTGELFF.

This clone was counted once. The CDR3 here is CASRRSNEQFF. CDR3 nucleotides: TGTGCCAGCAGAAGGTCGAATGAGCAGTTCTTC. This sequence joins TRBV7-2 and TRBJ2-1, with D unclear. The CDR3 is made up of 11 amino acids. The germline V gene encodes CDR1 SGHTA and CDR2 FQGNSA. Between the trimmed V and J ends, which lost 6 bases and 7 bases, there was a span of 7 bases.

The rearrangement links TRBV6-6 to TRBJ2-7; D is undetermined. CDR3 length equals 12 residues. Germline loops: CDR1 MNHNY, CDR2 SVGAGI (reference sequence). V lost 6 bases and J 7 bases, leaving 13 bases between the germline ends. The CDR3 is CASRPDWREQYF. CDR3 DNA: TGTGCCAGCAGACCTGACTGGCGGGAGCAGTACTTC.

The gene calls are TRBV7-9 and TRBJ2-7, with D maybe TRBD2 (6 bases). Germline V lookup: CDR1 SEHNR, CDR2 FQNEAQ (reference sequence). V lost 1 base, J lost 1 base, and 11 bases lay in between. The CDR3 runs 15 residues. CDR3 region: CASSLVSGRSYEQYF. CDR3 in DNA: TGTGCCAGCAGCTTAGTTTCAGGGAGGTCCTACGAGCAGTACTTC.

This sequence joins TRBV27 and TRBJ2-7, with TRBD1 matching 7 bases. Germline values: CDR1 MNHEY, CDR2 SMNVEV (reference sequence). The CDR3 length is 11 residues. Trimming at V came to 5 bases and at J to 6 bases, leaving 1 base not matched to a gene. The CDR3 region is CASSHRGEQYF. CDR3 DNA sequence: TGTGCCAGCAGTCACAGGGGCGAGCAGTACTTC.

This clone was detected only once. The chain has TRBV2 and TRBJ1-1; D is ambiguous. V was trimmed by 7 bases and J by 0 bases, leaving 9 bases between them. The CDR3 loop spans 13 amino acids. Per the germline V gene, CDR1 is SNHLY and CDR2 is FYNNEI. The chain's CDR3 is CASISVMNTEAFF. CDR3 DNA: TGTGCCAGCATCAGTGTAATGAACACTGAAGCTTTCTTT.

The CDR3 region has the DNA TGTGCCACCAGTGATTCTAGAGGTAGCACCGGGGAGCTGTTTTTT. Amino acid sequence: CATSDSRGSTGELFF. The J gene is TRBJ2-2, the V gene TRBV24-1; D not certain. Deletions cut 2 bases from V and 4 bases from J, with 10 bases between. Germline V lookup: CDR1 KGHDR, CDR2 SFDVKD. This CDR3 comprises 15 residues.

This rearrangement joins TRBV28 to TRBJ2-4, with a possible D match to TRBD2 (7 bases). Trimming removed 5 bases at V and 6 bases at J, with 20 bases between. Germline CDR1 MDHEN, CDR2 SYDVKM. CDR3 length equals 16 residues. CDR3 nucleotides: TGTGCCAGCAGTCCGGACAGAATGTGGGGGGGAAACATTCAGTACTTC. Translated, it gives CASSPDRMWGGNIQYF. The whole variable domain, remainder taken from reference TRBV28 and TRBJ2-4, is DVKVTQSSRYLVKRTGEKVFLECVQDMDHENMFWYRQDPGLGLRLIYFSYDVKMKEKGDIPEGYSVSREKKERFSLILESASTNQTSMYLCASSPDRMWGGNIQYFGAGTRLSVL.

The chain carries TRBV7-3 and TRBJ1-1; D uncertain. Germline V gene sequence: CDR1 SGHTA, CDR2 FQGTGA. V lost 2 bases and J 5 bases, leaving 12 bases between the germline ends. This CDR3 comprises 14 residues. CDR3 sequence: CASSLGRSGTEAFF. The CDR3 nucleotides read TGTGCCAGCAGCTTAGGACGGTCAGGAACTGAAGCTTTCTTT.

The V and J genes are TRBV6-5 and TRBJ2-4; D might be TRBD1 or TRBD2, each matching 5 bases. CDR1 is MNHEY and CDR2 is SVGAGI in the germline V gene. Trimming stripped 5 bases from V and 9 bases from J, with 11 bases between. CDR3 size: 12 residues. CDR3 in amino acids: CASSLRAGIQYF. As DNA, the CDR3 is TGTGCCAGCAGTCTCAGGGCGGGCATTCAGTACTTC.

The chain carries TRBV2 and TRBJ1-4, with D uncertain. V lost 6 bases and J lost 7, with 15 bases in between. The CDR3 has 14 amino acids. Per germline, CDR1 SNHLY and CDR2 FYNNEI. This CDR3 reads CASRLEGKGEKLFF. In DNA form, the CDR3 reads TGTGCCAGCAGGCTCGAGGGAAAGGGTGAAAAACTGTTTTTT. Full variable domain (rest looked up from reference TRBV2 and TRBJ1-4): EPEVTQTPSHQVTQMGQEVILRCVPISNHLYFYWYRQILGQKVEFLVSFYNNEISEKSEIFDDQFSVERPDGSNFTLKIRSTKLEDSAMYFCASRLEGKGEKLFFGSGTQLSVL.

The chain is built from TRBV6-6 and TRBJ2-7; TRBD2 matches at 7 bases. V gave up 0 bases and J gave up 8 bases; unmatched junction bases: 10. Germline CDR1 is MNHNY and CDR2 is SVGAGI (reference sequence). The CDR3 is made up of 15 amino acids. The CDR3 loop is CASSYSGGSVEQQYF. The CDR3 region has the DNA TGTGCCAGCAGTTACTCGGGAGGGAGTGTGGAACAGCAGTACTTC.

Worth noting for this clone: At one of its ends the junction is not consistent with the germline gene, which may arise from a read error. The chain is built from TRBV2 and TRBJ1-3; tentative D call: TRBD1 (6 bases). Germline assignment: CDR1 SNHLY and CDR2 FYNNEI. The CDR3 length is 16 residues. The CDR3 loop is CASIPPPGAGGNTIYF. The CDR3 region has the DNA TGTGCCAGCATCCCACCCCCGGGGGCAGGAGGAAATACCATATATTTT.

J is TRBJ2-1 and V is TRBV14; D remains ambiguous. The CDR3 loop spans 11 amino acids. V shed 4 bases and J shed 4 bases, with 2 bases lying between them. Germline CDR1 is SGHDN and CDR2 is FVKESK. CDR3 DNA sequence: TGTGCCAGCAGCCTATACAATGAGCAGTTCTTC. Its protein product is CASSLYNEQFF. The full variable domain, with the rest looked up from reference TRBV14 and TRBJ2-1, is EAGVTQFPSHSVIEKGQTVTLRCDPISGHDNLYWYRRVMGKEIKFLLHFVKESKQDESGMPNNRFLAERTGGTYSTLKVQPAELEDSGVYFCASSLYNEQFFGPGTRLTVL.

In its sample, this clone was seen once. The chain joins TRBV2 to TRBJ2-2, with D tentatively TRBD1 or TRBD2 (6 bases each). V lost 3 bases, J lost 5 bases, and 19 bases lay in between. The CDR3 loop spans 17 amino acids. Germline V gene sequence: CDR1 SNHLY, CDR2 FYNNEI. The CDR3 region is CASSDLIQGGWTGELFF. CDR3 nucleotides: TGTGCCAGCAGTGATCTGATACAGGGAGGTTGGACCGGGGAGCTGTTTTTT.

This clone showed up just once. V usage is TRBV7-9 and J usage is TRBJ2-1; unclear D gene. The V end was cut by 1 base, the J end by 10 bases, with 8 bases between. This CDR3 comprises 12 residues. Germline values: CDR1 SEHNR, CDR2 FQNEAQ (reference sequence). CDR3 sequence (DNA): TGTGCCAGCAGCTTAGGAGACGGGGAGCAGTTCTTC. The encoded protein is CASSLGDGEQFF. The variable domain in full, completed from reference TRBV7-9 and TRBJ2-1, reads DTGVSQNPRHKITKRGQNVTFRCDPISEHNRLYWYRQTLGQGPEFLTYFQNEAQLEKSRLLSDRFSAERPKGSFSTLEIQRTEQGDSAMYLCASSLGDGEQFFGPGTRLTVL.

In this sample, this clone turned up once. The CDR3 sequence is CASSPQESIQPQHF. DNA of the CDR3: TGTGCCAGCTCACCACAGGAGTCAATTCAGCCCCAGCATTTT. V gene TRBV18 combines with J gene TRBJ1-5; D unclear. The CDR3 is made up of 14 amino acids. V was clipped by 1 base and J by 6 bases, with 10 bases between them. CDR1 and CDR2 (germline): KGHSH, LQKENI. The full variable domain, its missing parts supplied by reference TRBV18 and TRBJ1-5, is NAGVMQNPRHLVRRRGQEARLRCSPMKGHSHVYWYRQLPEEGLKFMVYLQKENIIDESGMPKERFSAEFPKEGPSILRIQQVVRGDSAAYFCASSPQESIQPQHFGDGTRLSIL.